These 25 T cell receptor beta chains came from one sample sequenced in a study of persistence of HIV-infected CD4 T cells. The libraries were made with immunoSEQ version 4 in survey mode. Assay used: immunoSEQ multiplex PCR; TCRdb lists only in-frame clones, some missing. The table lists roughly 20,000 clones, 50% to 70% of them singletons. These receptors have no identified antigens. Cells were stimulated with overlapping HIV-1 Gag 15-mer peptides. CD4+ T cells upregulating both CD40 ligand and CD69 were sorted as responding cells. Specimen: CD4+ T cells sorted from PBMCs after approximately 19-hour stimulation, collected from a patient who received antiretroviral therapy. These receptor sequences come from an adult woman with HIV who was CMV-seropositive.

This rearrangement joins TRBV7-8 to TRBJ1-6; D unclear. Germline loops: CDR1 SGHVS, CDR2 FQNEAQ. CDR3 size: 18 residues. V lost 1 base to trimming and J lost 0 bases, with 13 bases between them. The CDR3: CASSLVRPGSSYNSPLHF. Here the CDR3 DNA reads TGTGCCAGCAGCTTAGTGAGGCCCGGGAGCTCCTATAATTCACCCCTCCACTTT. Filled out from reference TRBV7-8 and TRBJ1-6, the complete variable domain reads GAGVSQSPRYKVAKRGQDVALRCDPISGHVSLFWYQQALGQGPEFLTYFQNEAQLDKSGLPSDRFFAERPEGSVSTLKIQRTQQEDSAVYLCASSLVRPGSSYNSPLHFGNGTRLTVT.

The V call is TRBV5-1, the J call TRBJ1-5; 7 bases are shared with TRBD1. Germline trimming cut 0 bases from V and 6 bases from J; bases unmatched to any gene: 6. CDR1 and CDR2 from the germline V gene are SGHRS and YFSETQ. This CDR3 has 15 amino acids. For the CDR3, the DNA is TGCGCCAGCAGCTTGGGCACAGGGGTGAGTCAGCCCCAGCATTTT. Amino acid sequence: CASSLGTGVSQPQHF. Looking up the rest from reference TRBV5-1 and TRBJ1-5 gives the full variable domain: KAGVTQTPRYLIKTRGQQVTLSCSPISGHRSVSWYQQTPGQGLQFLFEYFSETQRNKGNFPGRFSGRQFSNSRSEMNVSTLELGDSALYLCASSLGTGVSQPQHFGDGTRLSIL.

V gene TRBV20-1 combines with J gene TRBJ2-2; TRBD1 aligns across 7 bases. Losses at the gene ends were 3 bases for V and 7 bases for J; bases not matched to a gene: 5. This CDR3 contains 13 residues. Germline CDR1 and CDR2: DFQATT and SNEGSKA (reference sequence). CDR3 region: CSASTRGHGELFF. CDR3 nucleotide sequence: TGCAGTGCTAGTACTAGGGGGCACGGGGAGCTGTTTTTT.

V usage is TRBV12-5 and J usage is TRBJ1-1; possibly TRBD1 for D (5 bases). The length of the CDR3 is 13 residues. Trimming removed 7 bases from V and 4 bases from J, with 13 bases in between. Germline lookup yields CDR1 LGHNT and CDR2 FRNRAP. The CDR3 DNA is TGTGCTAGTGCATGGGGGGGGAGCACTGAAGCTTTCTTT. Its protein is CASAWGGSTEAFF. The whole variable domain, filled in from reference TRBV12-5 and TRBJ1-1, reads DARVTQTPRHKVTEMGQEVTMRCQPILGHNTVFWYRQTMMQGLELLAYFRNRAPLDDSGMPKDRFSAEMPDATLATLKIQPSEPRDSAVYFCASAWGGSTEAFFGQGTRLTVV.

The rearrangement joins TRBV9 to TRBJ1-5; unclear D gene. The germline V and J ends were trimmed by 5 bases and 4 bases, with 13 bases remaining between them. The CDR3 is 14 amino acids. CDR1 is SGDLS, CDR2 YYNGEE, per germline. The CDR3: CASRGTVGNQPQHF. The CDR3 DNA reads as TGTGCCAGCAGGGGCACGGTAGGAAATCAGCCCCAGCATTTT.

Notes on this clone: The sample contains more than one DNA sequence encoding this CDR3. The chain uses TRBV25-1 and TRBJ1-5; D is ambiguous. The CDR3 is 12 amino acids. V dropped 4 bases and J dropped 2 bases, with 3 bases sitting between them. The germline CDR1 and CDR2 sequences are MGHDK and SYGVNS. The CDR3 nucleotides read TGTGCCAGCAGTGTTGGCAATCAGCCCCAGCATTTT. Translation: CASSVGNQPQHF.

The rearrangement uses TRBV19 and TRBJ1-1; 8 nucleotides align to TRBD1. Germline V gene sequence: CDR1 LNHDA, CDR2 SQIVND (reference sequence). The CDR3 sequence is 14 residues long. V trimming: 6 bases; J trimming: 6 bases; junction bases outside the gene matches: 9. CDR3 loop: CASSNGQGTSEAFF. As DNA, the CDR3 is TGTGCCAGTAGCAATGGACAGGGAACCTCTGAAGCTTTCTTT.

This clone was observed a handful of times. This chain connects TRBV2 to TRBJ1-4; TRBD1 matches 7 bases. Trimming cost V 5 bases and J 7 bases; bases outside gene matches: 4. Germline V gene sequence: CDR1 SNHLY, CDR2 FYNNEI. CDR3 length: 13 amino acids. CDR3 region: CASSPGQTEKLFF. CDR3 coding DNA: TGTGCCAGCAGTCCGGGACAGACTGAAAAACTGTTTTTT.

The chain joins TRBV24-1 to TRBJ2-5; 7 bases map to TRBD1. V gave up 5 bases and J gave up 5 bases; unmatched junction bases: 10. Germline CDR1 and CDR2: KGHDR and SFDVKD. The CDR3 loop spans 15 amino acids. The CDR3 DNA is TGTGCCACCAGTGCCTCTAGGACAGGCCCCGAGACCCAGTACTTC. This translates into CATSASRTGPETQYF.

The rearrangement joins TRBV6-5 to TRBJ1-1; D gene unclear. Germline CDR1 MNHEY, CDR2 SVGAGI. Trimming pared 8 bases from V and 4 bases from J, leaving 17 bases between. The CDR3 has 14 amino acids. Here the CDR3 reads CASRQSGDLTEAFF. CDR3 nucleotide sequence: TGTGCCAGCCGTCAATCCGGGGATCTCACTGAAGCTTTCTTT.

This clone has only a few counts. This chain links TRBV7-9 with TRBJ2-5; 7 bases line up with TRBD1. This CDR3 comprises 14 residues. V gave up 1 base and J gave up 5 bases; unmatched junction bases: 4. From germline, CDR1 is SEHNR and CDR2 FQNEAQ (reference sequence). The DNA for the CDR3 is TGTGCCAGCAGCTTAGTGACAGGGAAGGAGACCCAGTACTTC. Protein product: CASSLVTGKETQYF.

There are a few counts of this clone. The genes are TRBV7-9 and TRBJ2-5, with D perhaps given as TRBD1 or TRBD2 (6 bases each). Germline V gene lookup returns CDR1 SEHNR and CDR2 FQNEAQ (reference sequence). V lost 1 base, J lost 5 bases, and 11 bases lay in between. This CDR3 is built from 14 residues. CDR3 in amino acids: CASSLVTGGETQYF. The CDR3 nucleotides read TGTGCCAGCAGCTTAGTAACCGGGGGCGAGACCCAGTACTTC.

Only a few counts were recorded for this clone. This sequence joins TRBV6-2 or TRBV6-3 and TRBJ2-7; 7 bases line up with TRBD1. The germline V gene encodes CDR1 MNHEY and CDR2 SVGEGT. The CDR3 extends over 12 amino acids. J was trimmed by 5 bases and V by 5 bases; bases with no gene match: 3. CDR3 loop: CASSRQGNEQYV. The CDR3 DNA sequence: TGTGCCAGCAGTCGACAGGGTAACGAGCAGTACGTC.

The CDR3 DNA follows: TGTGCCAGCAGCGTAGACGTAGGGGATGGGGACTATGGCTACACCTTC. Its protein is CASSVDVGDGDYGYTF. The genes are TRBV9 and TRBJ1-2; tentatively, D is TRBD1 (5 bases). CDR3 length: 16 residues. Between the trimmed V and J ends, which lost 0 bases and 3 bases, there was a span of 15 bases. CDR1 is SGDLS, CDR2 YYNGEE, per germline.

The chain employs TRBV30 and TRBJ1-2; the D gene is possibly TRBD1 (5 bases). Per germline, CDR1 GTSNPN and CDR2 SVGIG (reference sequence). V gave up 3 bases and J gave up 6 bases, with 8 bases separating them. The length of the CDR3 is 11 residues. CDR3 amino acids: CAWRARDGYTF. In nucleotides, the CDR3 is TGTGCCTGGAGGGCCAGGGATGGCTACACCTTC.

This sequence joins TRBV30 and TRBJ1-1; D perhaps matches TRBD1 (5 bases). Germline V CDR1 and CDR2: GTSNPN, SVGIG (reference sequence). V gave up 3 bases and J gave up 5 bases, with 13 bases separating them. The CDR3 has 13 residues. CDR3 in DNA: TGTGCCTGGAGCGGAGACAGAAGGACTGAAGCTTTCTTT. Amino acids: CAWSGDRRTEAFF.

The chain couples TRBV6-1 to TRBJ1-5, with D unclear. The V end was cut by 2 bases, the J end by 9 bases, with 11 bases between. The CDR3 extends over 13 amino acids. The V gene's germline CDR1 is MNHNS and CDR2 SASEGT. In DNA form, the CDR3 reads TGTGCCAGCAGTGAATCGAGGGAAGGGCCCCAGCATTTT. Its translation is CASSESREGPQHF.

Regarding this clone: This same CDR3 is encoded by further DNA sequences in the sample. This rearrangement joins TRBV18 to TRBJ2-2, with D unresolved. Trimming took 0 bases from V and 7 from J, leaving 3 bases between them. There are 12 residues in the CDR3. Germline V gives CDR1 KGHSH, CDR2 LQKENI. The CDR3: CASSPPSGELFF. The CDR3 bases are TGTGCCAGCTCACCACCGAGCGGGGAGCTGTTTTTT.

The chain links TRBV2 to TRBJ1-5; 7 bases line up with TRBD1. The CDR3 is 15 residues long. Germline V lookup: CDR1 SNHLY, CDR2 FYNNEI. The ends lost 8 bases at V and 2 bases at J; junction bases unmatched: 9. The CDR3 sequence is CASAQGRLGNQPQHF. The CDR3 coding sequence is TGTGCCAGCGCACAGGGGAGGCTCGGCAATCAGCCCCAGCATTTT.

V gene TRBV6-5 combines with J gene TRBJ1-6; no clear D. CDR1 is MNHEY, CDR2 SVGAGI, per germline. The CDR3 consists of 15 residues. Trimming took 2 bases from V and 7 from J, leaving 12 bases between them. The CDR3 spells CASSYSPGSNSPLHF. The CDR3 region has the DNA TGTGCCAGCAGTTACAGCCCGGGGAGCAATTCACCCCTCCACTTT.

This clone came up once. The chain recombines TRBV12-3 or TRBV12-4 with TRBJ2-3, with TRBD1 matching over 10 bases. J was trimmed by 9 bases and V by 5 bases; bases with no gene match: 5. This CDR3 is 13 amino acids long. The CDR3 loop reads CASSPRTGGTQYF. As DNA, the CDR3 is TGTGCCAGCAGTCCGCGGACAGGGGGAACGCAGTATTTT.

The chain carries TRBV5-1 and TRBJ1-6, with 9 bases identical to TRBD1. Germline V lookup: CDR1 SGHRS, CDR2 YFSETQ. Unmatched junction bases numbered 18, after V lost 0 bases and J lost 14 bases. The CDR3 runs 18 residues. The CDR3 here is CASSLVGTGLGGSSALHF. CDR3 DNA: TGCGCCAGCAGCTTGGTCGGGACAGGGTTGGGCGGCTCCTCGGCCCTCCACTTT.

This rearrangement joins TRBV19 to TRBJ2-1; 10 nucleotides agree with TRBD2. This CDR3 comprises 15 residues. Germline V gene data show CDR1 as LNHDA and CDR2 as SQIVND (reference sequence). Trimming removed 6 bases from V and 5 bases from J; junction bases left unmatched: 7. Here the CDR3 reads CASSLSGGPHNEQFF. Written as DNA, the CDR3 is TGTGCCAGTAGCCTTAGCGGGGGGCCCCACAATGAGCAGTTCTTC.

The gene calls are TRBV19 and TRBJ1-3; D is uncertain. Germline CDR1 reads LNHDA; CDR2 reads SQIVND (reference sequence). The CDR3 has 14 residues. V was pared by 6 bases and J by 0 bases, with 9 bases between. CDR3 in DNA: TGTGCCAGTAGCAGAACCCGCTCTGGAAACACCATATATTTT. Protein product: CASSRTRSGNTIYF.

The chain employs TRBV11-3 and TRBJ2-7; D gene unclear. Germline V gives CDR1 SGHNT, CDR2 YENEEA. Trimming removed 3 bases from V and 6 bases from J, with 15 bases in between. The CDR3 length is 14 residues. Here the CDR3 DNA reads TGTGCCAGCAGCTTCCTGGGTGGGGTTGCCGAGCAGTACGTC. Translating it yields CASSFLGGVAEQYV.